This T cell receptor beta chain is from a study of shared clonotypes between healthy human individuals. Study in general: Aged between 18 and 49, the donors were a couple of women and a few men. General study points: An expected dependence of interdonor clonotype sharing on sequencing depth was noted. Compared with memory subsets, naive subsets generally had larger estimated richness.

For this clone: Its antigen is not known.

Authors' data handling: Filtering of immunoSEQ junctional sequences could not match full-length read filtering. Produced via immunoSEQ multiplex PCR; TCRdb's table is partial and in-frame only. D and trimming were read from the DNA, whereas the V and J calls and clone size are those reported in that table. The sample gives fewer than 400,000 clones, around 72% of which show up once; around 10% is in the top ten. Germline values: CDR1 SGDLS, CDR2 YYNGEE. V lost 7 bases and J 7 bases, leaving 20 bases between the germline ends. The CDR3 has 14 residues. The chain couples TRBV9 to TRBJ1-2, with D maybe TRBD1 (6 bases). Sequencing used memory CD4+ T cells sorted from blood. The sample's subset: CD45RA-negative fraction. This TCR derives from a man younger than 45 in good health. CDR3 loop: CASQGPRRQVGYTF. In DNA form, the CDR3 reads TGTGCCAGCCAGGGGCCGCGCCGGCAGGTTGGCTACACCTTC.